These 21 T cell receptor beta chains share one sample of origin, sequenced in a study of cytomegalovirus exposure and HLA in healthy donors. Amplification used 60 Vbeta primers and 13 Jbeta primers. TCRdb's copy holds only in-frame clones and misses some; the assay was immunoSEQ multiplex PCR. The data show about 160,000 clones, about 71% seen once. Input material: PBMCs. Source of these receptors: a woman in her 30s in good health and CMV-seronegative.

CDR3 DNA sequence: TGTGCCAGCAGCCAGATGACAGGGAATCCGTACTTC. Translating gives CASSQMTGNPYF. The gene calls are TRBV6-5 and TRBJ2-7, with TRBD1 matching 7 bases. J gave up 12 bases and V 6 bases, and 11 bases lay outside the gene matches. The CDR3 is 12 amino acids. Germline CDR1 is MNHEY and CDR2 is SVGAGI.

This chain joins TRBV5-4 and TRBJ2-2, with 8 nucleotides matching TRBD1. The CDR3 spans 14 residues. V was clipped by 4 bases and J by 7 bases; unmatched bases: 6. The V gene's germline CDR1 is SGHNT and CDR2 YYREEE (reference sequence). In DNA, the CDR3 is TGTGCCAGCAGCCCGAGTACAGGGGGCGGGGAGCTGTTTTTT. This encodes CASSPSTGGGELFF.

In its sample, this clone was seen a few times. The rearrangement links TRBV4-3 to TRBJ2-1; maybe TRBD1 (5 bases). Between the trimmed V and J ends, which lost 0 bases and 6 bases, there was a span of 12 bases. The CDR3 runs to 15 residues. From germline, CDR1 is LGHNA and CDR2 YSLEER. CDR3 coding DNA: TGCGCCAGCAGCCAAGAGCCCTTTACAGGCAATGAGCAGTTCTTC. Protein: CASSQEPFTGNEQFF.

V is TRBV19 and J is TRBJ2-1; the D is unclear. This CDR3 region has 15 residues. From germline, CDR1 is LNHDA and CDR2 SQIVND (reference sequence). With 5 bases removed from V and 10 bases from J, the gap between germline ends came to 21 bases. CDR3 in DNA: TGTGCCAGTAGTGACGGCCGGAGAGACGGATTGGAGCAGTTCTTC. Residues: CASSDGRRDGLEQFF.

The CDR3 here is CASSRVAGGEYEQYF. CDR3 in DNA: TGCGCCAGCAGCCGGGTAGCGGGGGGGGAATACGAGCAGTACTTC. The chain combines TRBV4-3 with TRBJ2-7, with TRBD2 matching 11 bases. The CDR3 has 15 amino acids. Trimming cost V 4 bases and J 4 bases; bases outside gene matches: 6. Per germline, CDR1 LGHNA and CDR2 YSLEER.

The chain recombines TRBV9 with TRBJ1-2; TRBD1 might be the D (5 bases). V was clipped by 0 bases and J by 2 bases, with 8 bases between them. This CDR3 has 14 amino acids. Germline CDR1 is SGDLS and CDR2 is YYNGEE. The CDR3 sequence is CASSVGGGNYGYTF. The CDR3 DNA reads TGTGCCAGCAGCGTAGGGGGGGGAAACTATGGCTACACCTTC.

The chain recombines TRBV2 with TRBJ2-3; 7 nucleotides align to TRBD2. After removal of 9 bases from V and 6 bases from J, the junction contained 9 bases not matched to a gene. The CDR3 length is 13 residues. Per the germline V gene, CDR1 is SNHLY and CDR2 is FYNNEI. The CDR3 DNA reads TGTGCCAGACGGGAGGAGAGTGTGGATACGCAGTATTTT. Residues: CARREESVDTQYF.

The table lists this clone with a few counts. The chain couples TRBV5-6 to TRBJ1-1, with D possibly being TRBD1 (5 bases). This CDR3 contains 12 residues. CDR1 and CDR2 (germline): SGHDT, YYEEEE. Trimming removed 5 bases at V and 7 bases at J, with 12 bases between. The CDR3 DNA follows: TGTGCCAGCAGTCCGGGGGGAGTTGAAGCTTTCTTT. As protein: CASSPGGVEAFF.

The CDR3 is CASSSLRQGPRETQYF. CDR3 coding DNA: TGTGCCAGCAGCTCCCTTCGACAGGGCCCGAGGGAGACCCAGTACTTC. V and J are TRBV7-2 and TRBJ2-5, with 7 bases fitting TRBD1. This CDR3 region has 16 residues. Looked up from germline, CDR1 is SGHTA and CDR2 is FQGNSA. The junction had 13 bases not matched to a gene; V was cut back by 4 bases and J by 5 bases.

This chain connects TRBV5-1 to TRBJ2-7; D unresolved. The CDR3 covers 14 residues. Trimming pared 0 bases from V and 6 bases from J, leaving 13 bases between. From germline, CDR1 is SGHRS and CDR2 YFSETQ. Here the CDR3 DNA reads TGCGCCAGCAGCTTGGTACAGCCTGGCTCCGAGCAGTACTTC. Protein sequence: CASSLVQPGSEQYF.

This clone was observed once. The CDR3 loop is CASSQERYRAGTNTEAFF. The CDR3 nucleotides are TGCGCCAGCAGCCAAGAGCGGTACCGTGCGGGTACGAACACTGAAGCTTTCTTT. This chain joins TRBV4-1 and TRBJ1-1; D is unresolved. V shed 0 bases and J shed 1 base, with 18 bases lying between them. This CDR3 spans 18 amino acids. Per germline, CDR1 MGHRA and CDR2 YSYEKL.

The chain is built from TRBV10-3 and TRBJ2-3; 7 bases line up with TRBD1. The ends lost 2 bases at V and 1 base at J; junction bases unmatched: 3. CDR3 length: 15 residues. Germline V gene lookup returns CDR1 ENHRY and CDR2 SYGVKD. The CDR3 here is CAISERGGGTDTQYF. CDR3 nucleotides: TGTGCCATCAGTGAGAGAGGGGGCGGCACAGATACGCAGTATTTT.

The chain has TRBV7-3 and TRBJ2-3; TRBD2 might be the D (6 bases). Trimming left V 5 bases short and J 0 bases short, with 18 bases between. The germline CDR1 and CDR2 sequences are SGHTA and FQGTGA. This CDR3 region has 17 residues. CDR3 sequence (DNA): TGTGCCAGCAGCCCAACGGTTGCTAGCGTTAGCACAGATACGCAGTATTTT. Protein: CASSPTVASVSTDTQYF.

The chain joins TRBV5-1 to TRBJ2-4, with a weak D call TRBD2 (5 bases). The CDR3 covers 19 residues. Germline CDR1 is SGHRS and CDR2 is YFSETQ. V shed 1 base and J shed 5 bases, with 25 bases lying between them. CDR3 protein: CASSLREGGNLIGENIQYF. DNA of the CDR3: TGCGCCAGCAGCTTGCGCGAGGGTGGAAATTTGATCGGGGAAAACATTCAGTACTTC.

This clone turned up a few times. The chain joins TRBV7-2 to TRBJ2-5, with D perhaps TRBD2 (5 bases). CDR1 and CDR2 from the germline V gene are SGHTA and FQGNSA. The CDR3 extends over 14 amino acids. Between the trimmed V and J ends, which lost 8 bases and 0 bases, there was a span of 13 bases. The CDR3 bases are TGTGCCAGCCGAGCGGCCAGGAACCAAGAGACCCAGTACTTC. It translates to CASRAARNQETQYF. The variable domain in full, completed from reference TRBV7-2 and TRBJ2-5, reads GAGVSQSPSNKVTEKGKDVELRCDPISGHTALYWYRQSLGQGLEFLIYFQGNSAPDKSGLPSDRFSAERTGGSVSTLTIQRTQQEDSAVYLCASRAARNQETQYFGPGTRLLVL.

The rearrangement joins TRBV5-1 to TRBJ2-5; 7 bases match TRBD1. The J call may be wrong; the DNA end is better matched by TRBJ2-7. The germline CDR1 and CDR2 sequences are SGHRS and YFSETQ. CDR3 length: 13 residues. The DNA of the CDR3 is TGCGCCAGCAGCCAACAGGGGTTGTACGAGCAGTACTTC. Translation gives CASSQQGLYEQYF.

The sample holds one count of this clone. V usage is TRBV13 and J usage is TRBJ1-1; 10 positions agree with TRBD1. J was trimmed by 9 bases and V by 5 bases; bases with no gene match: 12. The CDR3 runs to 15 residues. Looked up from germline, CDR1 is PRHDT and CDR2 is FYEKMQ (reference sequence). The CDR3: CASSPSLDRGPKAFF. In DNA form, the CDR3 reads TGTGCCAGCAGCCCTTCCTTAGACAGGGGGCCGAAAGCTTTCTTT.

This sequence joins TRBV6-5 and TRBJ2-7; 8 positions agree with TRBD2. Germline CDR1 is MNHEY and CDR2 is SVGAGI. V trimming: 6 bases; J trimming: 2 bases; junction bases outside the gene matches: 9. The CDR3 totals 15 residues. The CDR3 region has the DNA TGTGCCAGCAGCCCAACTAGCGGAGGCGCCTACGAGCAGTACTTC. Translated: CASSPTSGGAYEQYF.

The V and J genes are TRBV9 and TRBJ2-3; 9 bases fit TRBD2. The trim removed 0 bases at V and 4 bases at J, leaving 9 bases unmatched. Germline V gene data show CDR1 as SGDLS and CDR2 as YYNGEE. This CDR3 region has 17 residues. Here the CDR3 reads CASSVGPAGGRADTQYF. In DNA form, the CDR3 reads TGTGCCAGCAGCGTAGGACCAGCGGGAGGTAGGGCAGATACGCAGTATTTT.

The rearrangement uses TRBV9 and TRBJ1-1; 10 bases fit TRBD1. Germline CDR1 reads SGDLS; CDR2 reads YYNGEE. Trimming took 3 bases from V and 4 from J; bases not matched to a gene: 6. There are 15 residues in the CDR3. DNA of the CDR3: TGTGCCAGCAGCGGACAGGACAGGGGGTTCACTGAAGCTTTCTTT. Encoded protein: CASSGQDRGFTEAFF.

The chain is built from TRBV28 and TRBJ1-2; 7 bases fit TRBD1. The CDR3 is 16 amino acids. J was trimmed by 0 bases and V by 5 bases; bases with no gene match: 9. Germline V gene data show CDR1 as MDHEN and CDR2 as SYDVKM. The CDR3 spells CASSETGTETNYGYTF. The CDR3 nucleotides read TGTGCCAGCAGTGAAACCGGGACAGAAACTAACTATGGCTACACCTTC.